The present T cell receptor beta chain was sequenced within a study of T cell responses to AZD1222 COVID-19 vaccine. Overall study results and limits: Breadth and depth of Spike-specific TCRs rose after two AZD1222 doses. Targeting of unmutated variant regions was reportedly seen in nearly half of spike-specific TCRs. Clonal diversity was possibly underestimated, and white British individuals and females predominated among donors.

A remark on this clone: The antigen remains unidentified.

Generated by immunoSEQ multiplex PCR, the TCRdb table keeps only in-frame clones and is missing some. The table lists 100,000 to 150,000 clones, about 93% of them singletons. CDR1 and CDR2 (germline): MNHEY, SMNVEV (reference sequence). The CDR3 sequence is 14 residues long. V lost 2 bases to trimming and J lost 1 base, with 5 bases between them. The material sequenced was peripheral blood, taken 28 days after the second AZD1222 dose. The genes are TRBV27 and TRBJ2-2; D is unresolved. This TCR was recovered from an adult who received the AZD1222 COVID-19 vaccine. CDR3 nucleotide sequence: TGTGCCAGCAGTTTAAGGCGGAACACCGGGGAGCTGTTTTTT. Amino acids: CASSLRRNTGELFF.